This T cell receptor (beta chain) comes out of a study of cytomegalovirus exposure and HLA in healthy donors. Whole-study context: In an early release, HLA-typed donors contributed approximately 82 million unique TCR sequences.

The PCR made use of 60 Vbeta and 13 Jbeta primers. The assay was immunoSEQ multiplex PCR, and TCRdb's table has in-frame clones only and misses some. The top ten clones hold 18% of a sample with tens of thousands of clones, about 66% of them seen once. CDR3 length equals 13 residues. The V gene lost 2 bases and the J gene lost 5 bases, with 9 bases spanning the gap. Germline values: CDR1 MNHEY, CDR2 SMNVEV (reference sequence). There were likely unrecorded immune exposures, though donors were nominally healthy when sampled. This clone was recorded once. The sample consisted of PBMCs. This TCR was sampled from a man aged 50-60 years in good health and CMV-seropositive. The rearrangement joins TRBV27 to TRBJ1-2; D might be TRBD1 (5 bases). Written as DNA, the CDR3 is TGTGCCAGCAGTTTACAGGGTGGGTATGGCTACACCTTC. It specifies CASSLQGGYGYTF.